These T cell receptor beta chains were read from a single sample in a study of blood T cell repertoires in COVID-19. Here immunoSEQ multiplex PCR was the method, and the copy in TCRdb shows in-frame clones only, minus some. The sample lists approximately 300,000 clones; about 90% were seen once. Material for sequencing was PBMCs or T cells enriched from blood (not recorded which). Receptors were obtained from a woman aged 18-30 years with acute COVID-19. CDR3s include the opening cysteine and the closing phenylalanine or tryptophan. The D gene is left open where the match is weak. Some rows mark clone size as missing; the rest say once, few, many or name a class of expanded clone.

j_call	clone_size	d_call	v_call	cdr3_aa	cdr3_nt
TRBJ2-7	.	.	TRBV27	CASSLPGDEQYF	TGTGCCAGCAGTTTACCCGGGGACGAGCAGTACTTC
TRBJ2-7	.	TRBD2	TRBV19	CASSPTGLAHEQYF	TGTGCCAGTAGTCCAACGGGACTAGCACACGAGCAGTACTTC
TRBJ1-1	.	.	TRBV24-1	CATSDPTTGDTEAFF	TGTGCCACCAGTGACCCCACGACAGGAGACACTGAAGCTTTCTTT
TRBJ2-1	.	.	TRBV7-3	CASSLSASSYNEQFF	TGTGCCAGCAGCCTTAGCGCTAGCTCCTACAATGAGCAGTTCTTC
TRBJ2-7	.	TRBD1	TRBV3-1/TRBV3-2	CASSQPSLRDRGPYEQYF	TGTGCCAGCAGCCAGCCTTCGCTCCGGGACAGGGGCCCCTACGAGCAGTACTTC
TRBJ1-5	.	.	TRBV27	CASILGPISRPQHF	TGTGCCAGCATCCTGGGCCCCATATCACGGCCCCAGCATTTT
TRBJ2-3	.	.	TRBV2	CASRSRVASTDTQYF	TGTGCCAGCAGGTCCCGGGTCGCTAGCACAGATACGCAGTATTTT
TRBJ2-1	.	TRBD2	TRBV9	CASSPSGNSYNEQFF	TGTGCCAGCAGTCCTAGCGGAAACTCCTACAATGAGCAGTTCTTC
TRBJ2-1	.	.	TRBV5-8	CASSILRSGDYNEQFF	TGTGCCAGCAGCATACTGAGGAGCGGAGATTACAATGAGCAGTTCTTC
TRBJ1-5	.	.	TRBV2	CASSEPGSNQPQHF	TGTGCCAGCAGCGAACCCGGTAGCAATCAGCCCCAGCATTTT
TRBJ2-2	.	TRBD1	TRBV10-3	CAISESGQGVAGELFF	TGTGCCATCAGTGAGTCGGGGCAGGGGGTCGCCGGGGAGCTGTTTTTT
TRBJ2-7	.	TRBD1	TRBV5-5	CASRTGQGMGYEQYF	TGTGCCAGCAGAACTGGACAGGGGATGGGCTACGAGCAGTACTTC
TRBJ1-2	.	TRBD1	TRBV10-3	CAIYPGQGGYGYTF	TGTGCCATTTACCCGGGACAGGGAGGCTATGGCTACACCTTC
TRBJ2-5	.	.	TRBV9	CASSVALQETQYF	TGTGCCAGCAGCGTAGCCCTGCAAGAGACCCAGTACTTC
TRBJ1-6	.	.	TRBV11-3	CASSPRRQGGNSPLHF	TGTGCCAGCAGCCCACGCCGCCAGGGCGGTAATTCACCCCTCCACTTT
TRBJ1-3	.	TRBD1	TRBV2	CASSLDRGSGNTIYF	TGTGCCAGCAGTTTGGACAGGGGCTCTGGAAACACCATATATTTT
TRBJ2-3	once	TRBD2	TRBV5-6	CASSFSTSGRWGDTQYF	TGTGCCAGCAGCTTCTCGACTAGCGGGAGATGGGGAGATACGCAGTATTTT
TRBJ2-5	.	.	TRBV7-6	CASSLGQGQETQYF	TGTGCCAGCAGCTTAGGGCAGGGGCAAGAGACCCAGTACTTC
TRBJ2-1	.	TRBD1	TRBV5-1	CASSLGDRATNEQFF	TGCGCCAGCAGCTTGGGTGACAGGGCTACAAATGAGCAGTTCTTC
TRBJ2-2	.	TRBD2	TRBV5-1	CASSLAEGGMNTGELFF	TGCGCCAGCAGCTTGGCCGAGGGAGGGATGAACACCGGGGAGCTGTTTTTT
TRBJ2-4	.	TRBD1	TRBV28	CASRLQGWGNIQYF	TGTGCCAGCAGGTTACAGGGGTGGGGAAACATTCAGTACTTC
TRBJ2-1	.	.	TRBV11-2	CASSPLVSSYNEQFF	TGTGCCAGCAGCCCACTAGTTAGCTCCTACAATGAGCAGTTCTTC
TRBJ1-6	.	.	TRBV27	CASSLPQGLNSPLHF	TGTGCCAGCAGTCTACCACAGGGTCTTAATTCACCCCTCCACTTT
TRBJ1-2	.	.	TRBV28	CASRTPGGGKYGYTF	TGTGCCAGCAGGACCCCGGGGGGGGGCAAGTATGGCTACACCTTC
TRBJ1-3	.	.	TRBV5-8	CASSWTVGNTIYF	TGTGCCAGCAGCTGGACAGTAGGAAACACCATATATTTT
TRBJ1-2	.	.	TRBV28	CASGPSDSDYGYTF	TGTGCCAGCGGCCCATCAGATTCAGACTATGGCTACACCTTC
TRBJ1-4	.	.	TRBV5-1	CASSLATGEKLFF	TGCGCCAGCAGCTTGGCAACCGGGGAAAAACTGTTTTTT
TRBJ2-5	.	.	TRBV19	CASSISTGGETQYF	TGTGCCAGTAGTATATCGACAGGTGGAGAGACCCAGTACTTC
TRBJ2-2	.	.	TRBV28	CASTLSGTVSGELFF	TGTGCCAGCACCCTTAGCGGGACAGTAAGCGGGGAGCTGTTTTTT
TRBJ1-2	.	.	TRBV5-5	CASSTWTDDGYTF	TGTGCCAGCAGCACCTGGACAGACGATGGCTACACCTTC
TRBJ1-1	.	TRBD1	TRBV7-9	CASSSNRGIDTEAFF	TGTGCCAGCAGCTCTAACAGGGGAATCGACACTGAAGCTTTCTTT
TRBJ1-3	.	.	TRBV18	CASSPPGRFSGNTIYF	TGTGCCAGCTCACCACCTGGCCGCTTCTCTGGAAACACCATATATTTT
TRBJ2-4	.	TRBD1	TRBV2	CASRMTGEAGNIQYF	TGTGCCAGCAGGATGACAGGGGAGGCGGGAAACATTCAGTACTTC
TRBJ2-7	.	.	TRBV11-2	CASSFPLRDSSYEQYF	TGTGCCAGCAGCTTTCCCCTCAGGGACTCATCCTACGAGCAGTACTTC
TRBJ1-2	.	.	TRBV5-4	CASSLDGRGGYTF	TGTGCCAGCAGCTTGGATGGTCGGGGGGGCTACACCTTC
TRBJ1-4	.	.	TRBV28	CASSSLGGNEKLFF	TGTGCCAGCAGTTCTCTGGGGGGGAATGAAAAACTGTTTTTT
TRBJ1-2	.	.	TRBV6-2/TRBV6-3	CASSYRANYGYTF	TGTGCCAGCAGTTACCGGGCTAACTATGGCTACACCTTC
TRBJ2-1	.	TRBD2	TRBV28	CASRGTSAYNEQFF	TGTGCCAGCAGAGGGACTAGCGCCTACAATGAGCAGTTCTTC
TRBJ2-2	.	.	TRBV5-4	CASSWGDGNTGELFF	TGTGCCAGCAGCTGGGGGGATGGGAACACCGGGGAGCTGTTTTTT
TRBJ2-1	.	TRBD2	TRBV5-1	CASSLAGGSYNNEQFF	TGCGCCAGCAGCTTGGCCGGCGGGAGTTACAACAATGAGCAGTTCTTC
TRBJ1-1	once	.	TRBV3-1/TRBV3-2	CASSQYGDLNTEAFF	TGTGCCAGCAGCCAATACGGAGACCTCAACACTGAAGCTTTCTTT
TRBJ2-7	few	TRBD2	TRBV10-3	CAIGTSGDEQYF	TGTGCCATCGGGACTAGCGGGGACGAGCAGTACTTC
TRBJ1-1	.	.	TRBV29-1	CSAKGATEAFF	TGCAGCGCTAAAGGGGCGACTGAAGCTTTCTTT
TRBJ1-1	.	TRBD1	TRBV11-3	CASSLSSGGLTEAFF	TGTGCCAGCAGCTTATCTTCAGGGGGCTTGACTGAAGCTTTCTTT
TRBJ1-2	.	.	TRBV6-5	CASSSDSANYGYTF	TGTGCCAGCAGTTCCGACTCGGCTAACTATGGCTACACCTTC
TRBJ1-1	.	.	TRBV27	CASSLLDTNTEAFF	TGTGCCAGCAGTTTATTGGACACGAACACTGAAGCTTTCTTT
TRBJ1-2	.	TRBD1	TRBV28	CASSLRGRLDGYTF	TGTGCCAGCAGTTTGAGGGGGCGTCTCGATGGCTACACCTTC
TRBJ2-5	.	TRBD1	TRBV11-1	CASSLARGPETQYF	TGTGCCAGCAGCTTAGCCAGGGGGCCCGAGACCCAGTACTTC
TRBJ2-7	.	.	TRBV27	CASSLAAAYEQYF	TGTGCCAGCAGTTTGGCCGCCGCCTACGAGCAGTACTTC
TRBJ1-2	.	.	TRBV27	CASSFNRDNYGYTF	TGTGCCAGCAGTTTCAACAGGGATAACTATGGCTACACCTTC
TRBJ1-2	.	.	TRBV12-5	CASGSDGYNYGYTF	TGTGCTAGTGGTTCCGACGGGTATAACTATGGCTACACCTTC
TRBJ2-1	once	.	TRBV5-1	CASVSGNEQFF	TGCGCCAGCGTGAGCGGTAATGAGCAGTTCTTC
TRBJ1-4	once	TRBD1	TRBV9	CASSAGQGMEKLFF	TGTGCCAGCAGCGCAGGACAGGGGATGGAAAAACTGTTTTTT